The 21 T cell receptor beta chains listed next were all sequenced from one sample in a study of identifying expanded T cells in peripheral blood. This table comes from immunoSEQ multiplex PCR, and its TCRdb copy is limited to in-frame clones, with some not included. This table has approximately 100,000 clones, approximately 88% appearing once. Material: blood. These receptors originate from a person between 18 and 75 years old in good health.

V and J are TRBV9 and TRBJ1-2; no clear D gene. Trimming took off 3 bases at V and 4 bases at J, with 13 bases between the two ends. This CDR3 contains 14 residues. The germline V gene encodes CDR1 SGDLS and CDR2 YYNGEE. CDR3 in amino acids: CASSATTSLYGYTF. CDR3 nucleotide sequence: TGTGCCAGCAGCGCGACTACCTCCCTCTATGGCTACACCTTC.

In DNA form, the CDR3 reads TGTGCCAGCAGTGAGGGGACAGTTAGCAATCAGCCCCAGCATTTT. This translates into CASSEGTVSNQPQHF. The chain employs TRBV9 and TRBJ1-5; 7 positions agree with TRBD1. CDR3 length equals 15 residues. The V and J ends lost 5 bases and 0 bases, in that order; junction bases with no gene match: 5. Germline V gene data show CDR1 as SGDLS and CDR2 as YYNGEE.

This clone was observed once. This chain connects TRBV9 to TRBJ2-3, with unresolved D. The germline V and J ends were trimmed by 4 bases and 6 bases, with 12 bases remaining between them. CDR1 SGDLS and CDR2 YYNGEE come from the germline V gene. The CDR3 spans 13 residues. The CDR3 DNA follows: TGTGCCAGCAGCCCAAGGACCGGGGATACGCAGTATTTT. Its translation is CASSPRTGDTQYF.

This clone came up once. The genes are TRBV27 and TRBJ2-7; D may be TRBD1 (5 bases). Germline loops: CDR1 MNHEY, CDR2 SMNVEV (reference sequence). The length of the CDR3 is 13 residues. V was clipped by 2 bases and J by 5 bases, with 10 bases between them. This CDR3 reads CASSLGQGNEQYF. In nucleotides, the CDR3 is TGTGCCAGCAGTTTAGGGCAGGGAAACGAGCAGTACTTC.

The J gene is TRBJ1-1, the V gene TRBV7-9; D may be TRBD1 (5 bases). Germline V gene lookup returns CDR1 SEHNR and CDR2 FQNEAQ (reference sequence). The CDR3 has 11 residues. V was shortened by 2 bases and J by 10 bases, with 8 bases between the two germline ends. CDR3 sequence (DNA): TGTGCCAGCAGCTTACAGGGTGCAGCTTTCTTT. It is translated as CASSLQGAAFF.

The chain combines TRBV9 with TRBJ2-7; D is perhaps TRBD1 (5 bases). Germline CDR1 reads SGDLS; CDR2 reads YYNGEE. This CDR3 has 14 amino acids. V dropped 4 bases and J dropped 2 bases, with 13 bases sitting between them. The DNA of the CDR3 is TGTGCCAGCAGCCCGTATGACAGCACCTACGAGCAGTACTTC. It is translated as CASSPYDSTYEQYF.

This clone was seen only a few times. This chain joins TRBV18 and TRBJ1-4; D might be TRBD1 (6 bases). Per the germline V gene, CDR1 is KGHSH and CDR2 is LQKENI. V gave up 6 bases and J gave up 8 bases, with 19 bases separating them. The CDR3 has 15 residues. This CDR3 is CASSRETGFGEKLFF. The CDR3 DNA follows: TGTGCCAGCTCCAGGGAGACAGGCTTCGGAGAAAAACTGTTTTTT.

The count of this clone is one. The rearrangement links TRBV7-9 to TRBJ2-7; D possibly corresponds to TRBD2 (5 bases). The germline V gene encodes CDR1 SEHNR and CDR2 FQNEAQ (reference sequence). This CDR3 has 16 residues. Trimming removed 2 bases at V and 0 bases at J, with 14 bases between. CDR3: CASSLSFGESSYEQYF. CDR3 nucleotide sequence: TGTGCCAGCAGCTTATCTTTTGGGGAGAGCTCCTACGAGCAGTACTTC.

The CDR3 nucleotides read TGTGCCAGCAGCTTAATCGGGGGGGCTCAAGAGACCCAGTACTTC. Translation gives CASSLIGGAQETQYF. The genes are TRBV7-3 and TRBJ2-5, with 8 bases identical to TRBD2. There are 15 residues in the CDR3. CDR1 and CDR2 from the germline V gene are SGHTA and FQGTGA. V was clipped by 1 base and J by 2 bases; unmatched bases: 3.

The chain couples TRBV7-3 to TRBJ2-1; 12 nucleotides align to TRBD1. This CDR3 spans 16 amino acids. Germline V gene lookup returns CDR1 SGHTA and CDR2 FQGTGA. The trim removed 1 base at V and 8 bases at J, leaving 6 bases unmatched. The CDR3 here is CASSLMGTGGGYEQFF. In DNA form, the CDR3 reads TGTGCCAGCAGCTTAATGGGGACAGGGGGCGGATATGAGCAGTTCTTC.

This rearrangement joins TRBV5-1 to TRBJ2-5; tentatively, D is TRBD1 or TRBD2 (5 bases each). The CDR3 runs 13 residues. The V gene lost 4 bases and the J gene lost 3 bases, with 10 bases spanning the gap. Per germline, CDR1 SGHRS and CDR2 YFSETQ. The DNA for the CDR3 is TGCGCCAGCAGCGCCGGGGCGGAAGAGACCCAGTACTTC. This encodes CASSAGAEETQYF.

In its sample, this clone was seen once. The rearrangement uses TRBV28 and TRBJ2-7; TRBD2 aligns across 8 bases. V shed 0 bases, J shed 1 base, and the junction held 8 bases outside the gene matches. This CDR3 has 17 residues. Germline lookup yields CDR1 MDHEN and CDR2 SYDVKM. The CDR3 protein is CASSLWSGLAGSYEQYF. The CDR3 DNA follows: TGTGCCAGCAGTTTATGGTCAGGACTAGCTGGATCCTACGAGCAGTACTTC.

The chain recombines TRBV7-3 with TRBJ2-5; possibly TRBD2 for D (6 bases). CDR3 length: 14 amino acids. Between the trimmed V and J ends, which lost 4 bases and 4 bases, there was a span of 13 bases. CDR1 is SGHTA, CDR2 FQGTGA, per germline. This CDR3 reads CASSSMGGAETQYF. CDR3 coding DNA: TGTGCCAGCAGCTCGATGGGGGGAGCAGAGACCCAGTACTTC.

The chain joins TRBV15 to TRBJ2-1; 9 nucleotides match TRBD1. The CDR3 runs 16 residues. Per germline, CDR1 LNHNV and CDR2 YYDKDF (reference sequence). The V segment lost 3 bases and the J segment 5 bases; nucleotides outside the gene matches: 8. The CDR3 nucleotides read TGTGCCACCAGCAGTTACCCCGGGACAGGGCACAATGAGCAGTTCTTC. Translating gives CATSSYPGTGHNEQFF.

The J gene is TRBJ2-1, the V gene TRBV9; D is undetermined. The CDR3 covers 13 residues. Per the germline V gene, CDR1 is SGDLS and CDR2 is YYNGEE. Deletions cut 0 bases from V and 7 bases from J, with 8 bases between. For the CDR3, the DNA is TGTGCCAGCAGCGTAGAGATGGCAAATGAGCAGTTCTTC. Amino acid sequence: CASSVEMANEQFF.

The V call is TRBV6-1, the J call TRBJ2-7; D remains ambiguous. CDR1 MNHNS and CDR2 SASEGT come from the germline V gene. The CDR3 is 12 amino acids. Trimming took off 9 bases at V and 3 bases at J, with 12 bases between the two ends. The CDR3 region has the DNA TGTGCCAGTGCCAGTTCTGGCTACGAGCAGTACTTC. It encodes CASASSGYEQYF.

The chain combines TRBV6-5 with TRBJ1-5, with 10 bases fitting TRBD1. CDR3 length: 14 amino acids. Germline lookup yields CDR1 MNHEY and CDR2 SVGAGI. V lost 5 bases to trimming and J lost 9 bases; unmatched junction nucleotides: 7. The CDR3 DNA follows: TGTGCCAGCAGTCGGGACAGGGGCTTTACGCCCCAGCATTTT. It is translated as CASSRDRGFTPQHF.

This clone was counted once. The chain couples TRBV28 to TRBJ2-7; 9 positions match TRBD1. CDR1 and CDR2 (germline): MDHEN, SYDVKM. V trimming: 5 bases; J trimming: 7 bases; junction bases outside the gene matches: 12. CDR3 size: 15 residues. The CDR3 bases are TGTGCCAGCAGTACCCTACAGGGGGCAGTGGGGGAGCAGTACTTC. It codes for CASSTLQGAVGEQYF.

V usage is TRBV30 and J usage is TRBJ1-2; the match to TRBD1 covers 7 bases. The CDR3 runs 12 residues. J was trimmed by 5 bases and V by 6 bases; bases with no gene match: 6. The germline CDR1 and CDR2 sequences are GTSNPN and SVGIG (reference sequence). CDR3 nucleotides: TGTGCCTGCCTAACAGGGGTTTATGGCTACACCTTC. Encoded protein: CACLTGVYGYTF.

The CDR3 loop is CASSLFGSSYNEQFF. CDR3 coding DNA: TGTGCCAGCAGTTTATTCGGGAGCTCCTACAATGAGCAGTTCTTC. The chain joins TRBV28 to TRBJ2-1; possible D gene TRBD2, 6 bases. Trimming left V 1 base short and J 0 bases short, with 7 bases between. The V gene's germline CDR1 is MDHEN and CDR2 SYDVKM. The CDR3 spans 15 residues.

The gene calls are TRBV6-4 and TRBJ2-1, with 8 nucleotides matching TRBD2. The CDR3 contains 15 residues. V lost 6 bases to trimming and J lost 7 bases; unmatched junction nucleotides: 11. CDR1 and CDR2 from the germline V gene are MRHNA and SNTAGT. The CDR3 region is CASSMVGGAGNEQFF. The CDR3 coding sequence is TGTGCCAGCAGCATGGTCGGGGGGGCCGGGAATGAGCAGTTCTTC.